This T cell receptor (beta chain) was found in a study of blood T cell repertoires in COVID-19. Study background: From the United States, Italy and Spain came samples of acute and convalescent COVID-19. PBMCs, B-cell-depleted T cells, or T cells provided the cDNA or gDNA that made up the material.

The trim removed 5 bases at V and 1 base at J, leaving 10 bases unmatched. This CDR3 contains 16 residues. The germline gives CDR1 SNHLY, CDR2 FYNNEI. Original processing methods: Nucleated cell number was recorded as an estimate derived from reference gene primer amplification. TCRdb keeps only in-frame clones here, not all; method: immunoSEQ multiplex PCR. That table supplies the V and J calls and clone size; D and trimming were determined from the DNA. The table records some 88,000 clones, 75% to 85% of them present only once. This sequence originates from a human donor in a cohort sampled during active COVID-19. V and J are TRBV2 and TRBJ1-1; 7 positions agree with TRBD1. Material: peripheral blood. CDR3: CASSYDRVASNTEAFF. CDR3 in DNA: TGTGCCAGCAGTTACGACAGGGTGGCCTCGAACACTGAAGCTTTCTTT.